This T cell receptor (beta chain) appears in the sequencing data of a study of cytomegalovirus exposure and HLA in healthy donors (dated by TCRdb to about 2017). Looking at the study overall: According to a later analysis, the roughly 130 validation repertoires were produced on the same platform as the 700 or so repertoires of the first cohort. High-throughput TCR immunosequencing, statistical association of individual TCRs with disease status, and machine learning were combined to predict cytomegalovirus infection status. A separate validation cohort of 100 to 150 different subjects was used in addition to the approximately 670-subject first cohort. The aim of the study was to test whether cataloging public T cell receptors could identify signatures of past pathogen exposure.

Findings and caveats that apply to the study as a whole: It was suggested by the authors that the approach could potentially be generalized to other disease states and immunological phenotypes. Most TCR sequences were seen in very few donors, while some public TCRs were found in many individuals. A few of the identified cytomegalovirus-associated TCR beta chains were confirmed in vitro to be specific for cytomegalovirus antigens. The study listed approximately 150 TCR beta chains as associated with cytomegalovirus. The classifier was reported to diagnose cytomegalovirus status with high specificity and sensitivity in both the original and validation cohorts. All 110 or so repertoires were used to score co-occurrence in the validation cohort in a later analysis, because that analysis had no HLA typing for the cohort. Of the cluster scores, 85% to 95% were above 0 in a later analysis, which found that TCRs clustered in the first cohort also tended to co-occur in the 95 to 150 validation repertoires.

The donors belonged to the validation cohort of about 120 subjects, which was separate from the roughly 670-subject first cohort. On this clone itself: What this receptor recognizes is not known. Qualities for individual bases were not recorded, and no much larger clone is one base off.

Library prep was done by the immunoSEQ multiplex PCR assay. The published analysis was carried out like this. A statistical classification framework was built to diagnose cytomegalovirus status from the catalog of TCR beta chain sequences. TCRdb took this table from immuneACCESS and kept in-frame rearrangements with V and J called. Such tables lack part of the clones; where checked against another copy, unresolved V genes explain under half of the gap, and the rest is unexplained. Clonal size and the V and J genes are those of that table, whereas D and trimming came from the DNA. This sample gives 250,000 to 300,000 clones in total; 80% to 90% of them show up just once. The ten largest clones add up to roughly 1% of the sample. The CDR3 holds 13 amino acids from the cysteine to the phenylalanine. This entry keeps only the CDR3 DNA: 39 bases, framed from base 1. After removal of 4 bases from V and 9 bases from J, the junction retains 4 bases not matched to a gene. CDR1 and CDR2 were assigned from the germline V gene as SNHLY and FYNNEI.

The receptor was derived from a woman aged 18-29 years in good health and CMV-seronegative. This chain is built from TRBV2 and TRBJ2-1; the central 9 bases match TRBD1. Sequences were obtained from PBMCs. CDR3 protein: CASSARTGAEQFF. DNA sequence: TGTGCCAGCAGTGCGCGGACAGGGGCTGAGCAGTTCTTC.